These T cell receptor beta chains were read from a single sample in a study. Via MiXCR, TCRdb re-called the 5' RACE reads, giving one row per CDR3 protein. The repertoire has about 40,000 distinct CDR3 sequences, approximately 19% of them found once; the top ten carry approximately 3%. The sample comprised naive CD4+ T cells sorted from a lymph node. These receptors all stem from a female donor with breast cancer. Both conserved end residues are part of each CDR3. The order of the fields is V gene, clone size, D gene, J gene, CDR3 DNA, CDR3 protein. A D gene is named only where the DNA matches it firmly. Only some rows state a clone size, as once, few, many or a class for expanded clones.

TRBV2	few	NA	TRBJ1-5	TGTGCCAGCAGTGTTTCTGGGGGCGGCAATCAGCCCCAGCATTTT	CASSVSGGGNQPQHF
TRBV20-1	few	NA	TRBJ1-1	TGCAGTGCTAGAACACAAGCGAACACTGAAGCTTTCTTT	CSARTQANTEAFF
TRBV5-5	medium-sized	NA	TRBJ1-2	TGTGCCAGCAGCTTACAGGGAGAGGGCTACACCTTC	CASSLQGEGYTF
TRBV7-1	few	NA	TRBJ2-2	TGTGCCAGCAGCTCGTCTGGCGGCACGGGCACCGGGGAGCTGTTTTTT	CASSSSGGTGTGELFF
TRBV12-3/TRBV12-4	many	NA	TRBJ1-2	TGTGCCAGCAGTAGGGGGGCGAACGGCTACACCTTC	CASSRGANGYTF
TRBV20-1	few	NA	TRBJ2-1	TGCAGTGCTGGGGACTGGAGCTCCTACAATGAGCAGTTCTTC	CSAGDWSSYNEQFF
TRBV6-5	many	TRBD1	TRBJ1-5	TGTGCCAGCAGTTACTCAGGGGGCGATCAGCCCCAGCATTTT	CASSYSGGDQPQHF
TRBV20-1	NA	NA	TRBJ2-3	TGCAGTGCTAGGCAGACCCTACTGGCAGATACGCAGTATTTT	CSARQTLLADTQYF
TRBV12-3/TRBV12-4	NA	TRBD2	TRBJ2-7	TGTGCCAGCAGCCAAGGAGGAGGTCTAGCGGGACTGCAGTACTTC	CASSQGGGLAGLQYF
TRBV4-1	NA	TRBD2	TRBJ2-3	TGCGCCAGCAGCCAACTTACCCGAAGCGGGAGTGATACGCAGTATTTT	CASSQLTRSGSDTQYF
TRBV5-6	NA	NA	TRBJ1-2	TGTGCCAGCAGCTTTGGGGGGCTCGGCTATGGCTACACCTTC	CASSFGGLGYGYTF
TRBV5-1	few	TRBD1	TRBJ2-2	TGCGCCAGCAGCCCGCCTGGACAGGGTTTCACCGGGGAGCTGTTTTTT	CASSPPGQGFTGELFF
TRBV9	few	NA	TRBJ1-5	TGTGCCAGCAGCGTAGGAGTGGGGGGGAATCAGCCCCAGCATTTT	CASSVGVGGNQPQHF
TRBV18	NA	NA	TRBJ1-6	TGTGCCAGCTCACACTATAATTCACCCCTCCACTTT	CASSHYNSPLHF
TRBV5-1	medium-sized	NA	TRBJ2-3	TGCGCCAGCAGCATCGACCAGGCGACCGATACGCAGTATTTT	CASSIDQATDTQYF
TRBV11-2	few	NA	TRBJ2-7	TGTGCCAGCAGCTTAGATCAAGTCAGTACCTACGAGCAGTACTTC	CASSLDQVSTYEQYF
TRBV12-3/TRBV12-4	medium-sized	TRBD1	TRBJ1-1	TGTGCCAGCAGTTCCTCCAGACAGGGCAAGAACACTGAAGCTTTCTTT	CASSSSRQGKNTEAFF
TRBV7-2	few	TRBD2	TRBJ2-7	TGTGCCAGCAGCGCGACTAGCGGAACCTACGAGCAGTACTTC	CASSATSGTYEQYF
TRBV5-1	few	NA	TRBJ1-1	TGCGCCAGCAGCTTGACAGCGAACACTGAAGCTTTCTTT	CASSLTANTEAFF
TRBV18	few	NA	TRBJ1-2	TGTGCCAGCTCACCACCGAACGGGATCTATGGCTACACCTTC	CASSPPNGIYGYTF
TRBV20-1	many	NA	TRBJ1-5	TGCAGTGCAGTAGGGGCTTTCGGGGGGGCTGTAGGTCAGCCCCAGCATTTT	CSAVGAFGGAVGQPQHF
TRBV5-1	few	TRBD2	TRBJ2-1	TGCGCCAGCAGCAGTATACTAGCGGGGGGGCGATATGAGCAGTTCTTC	CASSSILAGGRYEQFF
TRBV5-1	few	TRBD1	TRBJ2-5	TGCGCCAGCAGCACAGGGGGTCTTTCGGAGACCCAGTACTTC	CASSTGGLSETQYF
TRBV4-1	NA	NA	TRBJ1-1	TGCGCCAGCAGGGGGACATTGAAGAACACTGAAGCTTTCTTT	CASRGTLKNTEAFF
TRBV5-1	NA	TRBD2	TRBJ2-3	TGCGCCAGCAGCATACTAGCGGGAGGAGGGGGGGCCACAGATACGCAGTATTTT	CASSILAGGGGATDTQYF
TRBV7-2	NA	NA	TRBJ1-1	TGTGCCAGCAGCTCGCCACTCGATTGGGAGGGCTGGGACACTGAAGCTTTCTTT	CASSSPLDWEGWDTEAFF
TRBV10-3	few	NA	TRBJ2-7	TGTGCCATCAGTTCCTTGAAGGGAGCCGCCTACGAGCAGTACTTC	CAISSLKGAAYEQYF
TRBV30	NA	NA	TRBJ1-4	TGTGCCTGGAGTGTGTTCAGCCTTAATGAAAAACAGTTTTTT	CAWSVFSLNEKQFF
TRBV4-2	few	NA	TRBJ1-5	TGTGCCAGCAGCCGGAACAGGGACAGCAATCAGCCCCAGCATTTT	CASSRNRDSNQPQHF
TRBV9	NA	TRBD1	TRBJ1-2	TGTGCCAGCAGCTTGGGACAGCTCAGCGGCTACACCTTC	CASSLGQLSGYTF
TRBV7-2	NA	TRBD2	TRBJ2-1	TGTGTCAGCAGCTCTACGGGACTAGCGGGAGGTGAGCAGTTCTTC	CVSSSTGLAGGEQFF
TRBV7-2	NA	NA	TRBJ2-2	TGTGCCAGCAGCTCGGGGACGGCCCTAAACACCGGGGAGCTGTTTTTT	CASSSGTALNTGELFF
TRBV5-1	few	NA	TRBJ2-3	TGCGCCAGCAGCCCTAGATGGGACACAGATACGCAGTATTTT	CASSPRWDTDTQYF
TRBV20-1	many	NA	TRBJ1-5	TGCAGTGCTAGCGGCGGGGGTAGAAATCAGCCCCAGCATTTT	CSASGGGRNQPQHF
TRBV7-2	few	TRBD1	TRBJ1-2	TGTGCCAGCAGCCCCGGGACAGCCTATGGCTACACCTTC	CASSPGTAYGYTF
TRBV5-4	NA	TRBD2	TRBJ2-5	TGTGCCAGCAGCGCAAATAGCGGGGAAGAGACCCAGTACTTC	CASSANSGEETQYF
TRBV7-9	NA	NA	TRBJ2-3	TGTGCCAGCAGCCCCCGGACAACAGATACGCAGTATTTT	CASSPRTTDTQYF
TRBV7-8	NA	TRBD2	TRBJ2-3	TGTGCCAGCCCCGAGGGTAGCGGGAGGGTAACAGATACGCAGTATTTT	CASPEGSGRVTDTQYF
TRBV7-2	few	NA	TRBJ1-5	TGTGCCAGCAGCGGCCAGCTATATCAGCCCCAGCATTTT	CASSGQLYQPQHF
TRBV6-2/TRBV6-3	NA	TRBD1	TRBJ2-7	TGTGCCAGCAGTTACTCATCGGACAGGGCGAGGAAGTACTTC	CASSYSSDRARKYF
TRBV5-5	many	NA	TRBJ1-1	TGTGCCAGCAGCTGGAGGACAGTCGGGGGGACTGAAGCTTTCTTT	CASSWRTVGGTEAFF
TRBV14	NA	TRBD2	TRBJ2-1	TGTGCCAGCAGCCATTACAGACTAGCGGACTACAATGAGCAGTTCTTC	CASSHYRLADYNEQFF
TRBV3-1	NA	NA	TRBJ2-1	TGTGCCAGCAGCCAAGCTCGATTAACCTACAATGAGCAGTTCTTC	CASSQARLTYNEQFF
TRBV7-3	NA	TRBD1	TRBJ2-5	TGTGCCAGCAGCCCTGACAGGGACGAGACCCAGTACTTC	CASSPDRDETQYF
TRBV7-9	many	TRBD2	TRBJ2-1	TGTGCCAGCAGCCCAGCGGGAGGCCCCTACAATGAGCAGTTCTTC	CASSPAGGPYNEQFF
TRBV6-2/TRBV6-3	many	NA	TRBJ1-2	TGTGCCAGCACGGGGGAATTGGATGGCTACACCTTC	CASTGELDGYTF
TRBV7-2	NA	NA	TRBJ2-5	TGTGCCAGCAGCTTCTGGCCAGTCAGGCTCGAGACCCAGTACTTC	CASSFWPVRLETQYF
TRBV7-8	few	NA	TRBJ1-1	TGTGCCAGCAGCTTAGTGAGGGACACTGAAGCTTTCTTT	CASSLVRDTEAFF
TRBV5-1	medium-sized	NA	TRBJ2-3	TGCGCCAGCAGGTCCGGGACTAGCACAGATACGCAGTATTTT	CASRSGTSTDTQYF
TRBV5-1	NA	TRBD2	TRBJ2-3	TGCGCCAGCAGCTTGATGACTAGCACGGGAGATACGCAGTATTTT	CASSLMTSTGDTQYF
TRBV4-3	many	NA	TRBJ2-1	TGCGCCAGCAGCCAAGAGAGGAGTGGCGAGCAGTTCTTC	CASSQERSGEQFF
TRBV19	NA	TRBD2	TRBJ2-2	TGTGCCAGTACCAAGCTCGCGGGACTAGCGGGAGTTGATGGGGAGCTGTTTTTT	CASTKLAGLAGVDGELFF
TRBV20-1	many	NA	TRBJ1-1	TGCAGTGCTAGACAGAATATAGAAGCTTTCTTT	CSARQNIEAFF
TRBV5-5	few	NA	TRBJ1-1	TGTGCCAGCAGCCTTCGGTGGACTGAAGCTTTCTTT	CASSLRWTEAFF
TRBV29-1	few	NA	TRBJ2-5	TGCAGCGTTGAACCTAACGGAGGGGAGACCCAGTACTTC	CSVEPNGGETQYF